This TCR beta chain was observed in a study of blood T cell repertoires in COVID-19. Study-level background: The United States, Italy and Spain provided the acute and convalescent COVID-19 samples. From T cells, B-cell-depleted T cells, or PBMCs came the material, which was cDNA or gDNA.

Per the authors' pipeline: For nucleated cells, counts were estimated from reference gene primer amplification. Sequencing was performed with immunoSEQ multiplex PCR; in TCRdb, only in-frame clones are kept and a portion is missing. For V, J and clone size, that table is used; D and trimming come from the DNA. Of 100,000 to 150,000 clones listed, roughly 90% were seen once; the top ten hold roughly 2.2%. The CDR3 is 14 amino acids. Germline loops: CDR1 MDHEN, CDR2 SYDVKM. The V end lost 6 bases, the J end lost 3 bases, and 15 bases lay between the germline ends. The V and J genes are TRBV28 and TRBJ2-7; a possible D gene is TRBD2 (5 bases). Sequencing used peripheral blood. This TCR was recovered from a man aged 70-80 years with active COVID-19. The CDR3 bases are TGTGCCAGCAGGGCAAGCGGAAAGGTCTACGAGCAGTACTTC. Translation gives CASRASGKVYEQYF.